The source of this T cell receptor beta chain is a study of Graves' ophthalmopathy and Graves' hyperthyroidism (dated by TCRdb to 2016 to 2019). Regarding the study in general: Peripheral blood samples were taken at the time of initial diagnosis, before any treatment was given. The study used TCR beta repertoire signatures to distinguish Graves' ophthalmopathy from Graves' hyperthyroidism and to predict progression to ophthalmopathy. In total, approximately 130 blood samples were TCR-sequenced: 43 ophthalmopathy, some 75 hyperthyroidism and some 17 hyperthyroidism-to-ophthalmopathy patients. To explore V-J signatures that separate ophthalmopathy from hyperthyroidism, a discovery set of 100 patients was enrolled, consisting of under 50 with ophthalmopathy and 57 with stable hyperthyroidism. The independent validation cohort included under 20 hyperthyroidism patients plus 17 patients who later progressed from hyperthyroidism to ophthalmopathy. In over five hyperthyroidism patients, the T-cell repertoires found in thyroid tissue were compared with those found in blood. Following sample collection, hyperthyroidism patients were given methimazole at a starting dose of 30 mg daily, and ophthalmopathy patients were given high-dose intravenous methylprednisolone. The 90 or so discovery patients were randomly split 7:3 into training and test sets.

What the authors observed across the whole study: Among expanded thyroid clonotypes with frequency above 0.001, most also showed up in blood, which suggests that blood repertoires may reflect the thyroid immune response. Ophthalmopathy was separated from stable hyperthyroidism by the 13-signature model with roughly 87% sensitivity and 81.08% specificity in cross-validation and with 80%/75% in the test set. Sample size was not predetermined statistically, and investigators were not blinded to group allocation. In validation, the model predicted ophthalmopathy progression with 55% to 71% sensitivity and 72.22% specificity; some 13 predicted patients were CT-confirmed with GO in a median of 6.5 months.

This clonotype was seen repeatedly, ten times or more. Its antigen specificity is not known. Qualities for individual bases were not recorded, and no much larger clone is one base off. A patient counted as having stable hyperthyroidism if there was no progression to ophthalmopathy within 18 months of follow-up. Patients with hyperthyroidism were aged 18 to 65 years, had been newly diagnosed, and had a disease duration of less than 2 months. Anyone with other autoimmune diseases, uncontrolled infections, pregnancy or lactation was excluded from the study. Diagnosis was based on clinical symptoms, serum thyroxine, TRAb, thyroid ultrasound and orbital computed tomography. Ficoll-Paque density gradient centrifugation was used to isolate PBMCs from about 10 ml of fresh peripheral blood. Total RNA was extracted using Trizol reagent, and RNA quality was checked on an Agilent 2100 Bioanalyzer. At the junction V is shortened by 4 bases and J by 1 base, with 13 bases in between. The CDR3 runs 14 amino acids, cysteine and phenylalanine included. The CDR3 DNA has 42 bases and is translated from base 1. CDR1 and CDR2 were assigned from the germline V gene (reference sequence) as DFQATT and SNEGSKA.

TCR beta CDR3 regions were amplified from RNA transcripts for repertoire sequencing. The first round was an RT-PCR using HTBI primers with the Qiagen OneStep RT-PCR kit, and this first round was followed by a second-round multiplex PCR, then size selection and purification. Sequencing of the libraries was carried out on an Illumina HiSeq2000 in paired-end mode with 100 bp reads. In the paper's pipeline: SOAPnuke was used to process the reads, removing any read that contained adapters or uncalled bases, had a mean Phred below 15, or lacked an exact match to the constant primer or identifier. High-quality paired reads were merged with COPE v1.2.5. Each unique nucleotide sequence was treated as a clonotype, and MiTCR v1.1 was used to align the clonotypes to the IMGT TRB V, D and J references. Only V-J combinations with frequency above 0.0001 were analysed, covering more than 99% of repertoires. A TCR clonal expansion and chaos score per V-J combination was defined as the ratio of F50 clonal expansion to chaos observed in the TCRdist matrix. Welch's t-statistics and random forest were used to narrow the features down to roughly twelve V-J combinations, which were then fed into a naive Bayes classifier. Thyroid-blood repertoire similarity was quantified with the Morisita-Horn index. In-frame beta chains were kept once TCRdb had trimmed the public reads at Q25 with fastp and called clones with MiXCR. Each entry is one CDR3 protein sequence, shown with its most common DNA and genes. The V and J calls follow TCRdb's processing rather than the paper's. The sample data list a few hundred thousand distinct CDR3 sequences, and 15% of these were observed just once. The biggest ten clones account for roughly 7% of the sample.

The origin of this receptor is a young woman with stable Graves' hyperthyroidism. Donor details come from another sample of the same person, matched by shared clones. The rearranged chain carries TRBV20-1 and TRBJ1-1; no D gene call is confident. The sample comprised peripheral blood. The DNA is TGCAGTGCTAAGAGGAAGGGCGCGAACACTGAAGCTTTCTTT. Its protein reads: CSAKRKGANTEAFF.